These 2 T cell receptor beta chains share one sample of origin, sequenced in a study of blood T cell repertoires in COVID-19. TCRdb's copy holds only in-frame clones and misses some; the assay was immunoSEQ multiplex PCR. The profile covers roughly 100,000 clones, with 65% to 85% appearing a single time and nearly 25% taken by the ten largest. The sample was peripheral blood. The origin of the receptors is a man older than 75 with active or convalescent COVID-19.

The J gene is TRBJ1-3, the V gene TRBV2; a weak D match, TRBD1 (6 bases). V lost 2 bases and J 0 bases, leaving 14 bases between the germline ends. Germline V gene lookup returns CDR1 SNHLY and CDR2 FYNNEI. This CDR3 has 17 amino acids. CDR3 residues: CASSERSDRLSGNTIYF. CDR3 bases: TGTGCCAGCAGTGAAAGGTCGGACAGACTCTCTGGAAACACCATATATTTT. Full variable domain (missing parts from reference TRBV2 and TRBJ1-3): EPEVTQTPSHQVTQMGQEVILRCVPISNHLYFYWYRQILGQKVEFLVSFYNNEISEKSEIFDDQFSVERPDGSNFTLKIRSTKLEDSAMYFCASSERSDRLSGNTIYFGEGSWLTVV.

This chain links TRBV18 with TRBJ1-4; 7 bases agree with TRBD1. V gave up 3 bases and J gave up 7 bases; unmatched junction bases: 11. This CDR3 is built from 16 residues. Per germline, CDR1 KGHSH and CDR2 LQKENI. The CDR3 sequence is CASSPDQGDSGEKLFF. The CDR3, as DNA: TGTGCCAGCTCACCTGACCAGGGGGATAGTGGTGAAAAACTGTTTTTT. The full variable domain, with the rest looked up from reference TRBV18 and TRBJ1-4, is NAGVMQNPRHLVRRRGQEARLRCSPMKGHSHVYWYRQLPEEGLKFMVYLQKENIIDESGMPKERFSAEFPKEGPSILRIQQVVRGDSAAYFCASSPDQGDSGEKLFFGSGTQLSVL.